The rows below give T cell receptor beta chains drawn from one sample of a study of blood T cell repertoires in COVID-19. Produced via immunoSEQ multiplex PCR; TCRdb's table is partial and in-frame only. The sample has nearly 250,000 clones; roughly 79% are singletons. Material for sequencing was peripheral blood. These receptors were taken from a woman of 80 years or more with acute or convalescent COVID-19. Each CDR3 is given with its conserved first and last residue. The order of the fields is D gene, CDR3 length, V gene, clone size, J gene, CDR3 protein, CDR3 DNA. The D gene is left open where the match is weak. Clone size is stated in some rows and not others, as once, few, many or a class when expanded.

D gene: -
CDR3 length: 15
V gene: TRBV5-1
clone size: -
J gene: TRBJ2-2
CDR3 protein: CASSLLGANTGELFF
CDR3 DNA: TGCGCCAGCAGCTTGTTGGGAGCTAACACCGGGGAGCTGTTTTTT

D gene: TRBD2
CDR3 length: 14
V gene: TRBV19
clone size: -
J gene: TRBJ2-1
CDR3 protein: CASYEAGGSHEQFF
CDR3 DNA: TGTGCCAGTTATGAGGCGGGAGGGTCTCATGAGCAGTTCTTC

D gene: -
CDR3 length: 13
V gene: TRBV3-1/TRBV3-2
clone size: -
J gene: TRBJ1-4
CDR3 protein: CASSRGQVEKLFF
CDR3 DNA: TGTGCCAGCAGCCGGGGGCAGGTTGAAAAACTGTTTTTT

D gene: -
CDR3 length: 14
V gene: TRBV7-9
clone size: -
J gene: TRBJ1-6
CDR3 protein: CASSRREGISPLHF
CDR3 DNA: TGTGCCAGCAGCCGCAGGGAGGGAATATCACCCCTCCACTTT

D gene: TRBD1
CDR3 length: 14
V gene: TRBV27
clone size: few
J gene: TRBJ1-2
CDR3 protein: CASRPTGTNYGYTF
CDR3 DNA: TGTGCCAGCAGACCGACAGGGACTAACTATGGCTACACCTTC

D gene: -
CDR3 length: 12
V gene: TRBV6-1
clone size: -
J gene: TRBJ1-2
CDR3 protein: CASSEVIYGYTF
CDR3 DNA: TGTGCCAGCAGTGAAGTTATCTATGGCTACACCTTC

D gene: -
CDR3 length: 13
V gene: TRBV15
clone size: -
J gene: TRBJ2-7
CDR3 protein: CATSRSPSYEQYF
CDR3 DNA: TGTGCCACCAGCAGATCCCCCAGCTACGAGCAGTACTTC

D gene: -
CDR3 length: 15
V gene: TRBV28
clone size: -
J gene: TRBJ2-1
CDR3 protein: CASSSTGQGFNEQFF
CDR3 DNA: TGTGCCAGCAGTTCGACGGGACAAGGCTTTAATGAGCAGTTCTTC

D gene: -
CDR3 length: 16
V gene: TRBV7-9
clone size: few
J gene: TRBJ1-1
CDR3 protein: CASSLFDVGTGAEAFF
CDR3 DNA: TGTGCCAGCAGCTTATTTGATGTCGGGACTGGCGCTGAAGCTTTCTTT

D gene: -
CDR3 length: 16
V gene: TRBV19
clone size: -
J gene: TRBJ1-2
CDR3 protein: CASSIGGHQFNYGYTF
CDR3 DNA: TGTGCCAGTAGTATAGGAGGACACCAGTTTAACTATGGCTACACCTTC

D gene: -
CDR3 length: 17
V gene: TRBV30
clone size: -
J gene: TRBJ2-5
CDR3 protein: CAWSVRPGVSIQETQYF
CDR3 DNA: TGTGCCTGGAGTGTAAGGCCAGGGGTCAGTATCCAAGAGACCCAGTACTTC

D gene: -
CDR3 length: 13
V gene: TRBV3-1/TRBV3-2
clone size: -
J gene: TRBJ1-1
CDR3 protein: CASSPRGGTEAFF
CDR3 DNA: TGTGCCAGCAGCCCCCGGGGGGGCACTGAAGCTTTCTTT

D gene: -
CDR3 length: 16
V gene: TRBV30
clone size: few
J gene: TRBJ1-6
CDR3 protein: CAWKVRVSTSNSPLHF
CDR3 DNA: TGTGCCTGGAAGGTCAGGGTTTCCACGTCTAATTCACCCCTCCACTTT

D gene: -
CDR3 length: 13
V gene: TRBV7-3
clone size: -
J gene: TRBJ1-6
CDR3 protein: CASSSGLRSPLHF
CDR3 DNA: TGTGCCAGCAGCTCAGGGTTGCGCTCACCCCTCCACTTT

D gene: TRBD2
CDR3 length: 15
V gene: TRBV28
clone size: -
J gene: TRBJ2-1
CDR3 protein: CASSLGGSGYNEQFF
CDR3 DNA: TGTGCCAGCAGTTTGGGTGGTAGCGGGTACAATGAGCAGTTCTTC

D gene: TRBD2
CDR3 length: 15
V gene: TRBV6-4
clone size: -
J gene: TRBJ2-3
CDR3 protein: CASRTGTSARDTQYF
CDR3 DNA: TGTGCCAGCAGGACCGGGACTAGCGCAAGAGATACGCAGTATTTT

D gene: TRBD2
CDR3 length: 17
V gene: TRBV7-6
clone size: once
J gene: TRBJ2-3
CDR3 protein: CASSLDLAGGSSDTQYF
CDR3 DNA: TGTGCCAGCAGCTTAGATCTAGCGGGAGGGAGTTCAGATACGCAGTATTTT

D gene: TRBD1
CDR3 length: 13
V gene: TRBV6-5
clone size: -
J gene: TRBJ1-2
CDR3 protein: CASSKQGTPGYTF
CDR3 DNA: TGTGCCAGCAGTAAACAGGGGACCCCCGGCTACACCTTC

D gene: -
CDR3 length: 12
V gene: TRBV28
clone size: -
J gene: TRBJ1-1
CDR3 protein: CASSFRVGEAFF
CDR3 DNA: TGTGCCAGCAGTTTCAGGGTTGGTGAAGCTTTCTTT

D gene: TRBD1
CDR3 length: 12
V gene: TRBV5-5
clone size: -
J gene: TRBJ1-2
CDR3 protein: CASSKGQGGYTF
CDR3 DNA: TGTGCCAGCAGCAAAGGACAGGGAGGCTACACCTTC

D gene: TRBD1
CDR3 length: 18
V gene: TRBV7-3
clone size: -
J gene: TRBJ1-2
CDR3 protein: CASSLTPMTGAEESGYTF
CDR3 DNA: TGTGCCAGCAGCTTAACCCCCATGACAGGGGCCGAGGAGTCGGGCTACACCTTC

D gene: -
CDR3 length: 12
V gene: TRBV12-3/TRBV12-4
clone size: -
J gene: TRBJ2-7
CDR3 protein: CASSLSAGEQYF
CDR3 DNA: TGTGCCAGCAGTCTATCGGCGGGCGAGCAGTACTTC

D gene: -
CDR3 length: 12
V gene: TRBV7-2
clone size: -
J gene: TRBJ2-5
CDR3 protein: CASSLGRETQYF
CDR3 DNA: TGTGCCAGCAGCTTAGGCAGAGAGACCCAGTACTTC

D gene: -
CDR3 length: 13
V gene: TRBV18
clone size: -
J gene: TRBJ1-1
CDR3 protein: CASSSHMNTEAFF
CDR3 DNA: TGTGCCAGCTCATCACACATGAACACTGAAGCTTTCTTT

D gene: TRBD1
CDR3 length: 16
V gene: TRBV7-2
clone size: -
J gene: TRBJ1-1
CDR3 protein: CASILIAGGQGPEAFF
CDR3 DNA: TGTGCCAGCATCCTAATAGCGGGGGGACAGGGTCCTGAAGCTTTCTTT

D gene: TRBD1
CDR3 length: 14
V gene: TRBV11-1
clone size: -
J gene: TRBJ1-3
CDR3 protein: CASSSWDRGNTIYF
CDR3 DNA: TGTGCCAGCAGCTCCTGGGACAGAGGAAACACCATATATTTT

D gene: -
CDR3 length: 15
V gene: TRBV7-9
clone size: -
J gene: TRBJ1-1
CDR3 protein: CASSLGGRYVGEAFF
CDR3 DNA: TGTGCCAGCAGCTTAGGGGGCAGATATGTCGGTGAAGCTTTCTTT

D gene: TRBD2
CDR3 length: 16
V gene: TRBV7-8
clone size: -
J gene: TRBJ2-7
CDR3 protein: CASSPLGLAGSYEQYF
CDR3 DNA: TGTGCCAGCAGCCCCTTGGGACTAGCGGGATCCTACGAGCAGTACTTC

D gene: TRBD2
CDR3 length: 18
V gene: TRBV6-2/TRBV6-3
clone size: few
J gene: TRBJ2-1
CDR3 protein: CASSRTSGRVQTGYEQFF
CDR3 DNA: TGTGCCAGCAGCCGGACTAGCGGGAGGGTTCAAACGGGCTATGAGCAGTTCTTC

D gene: -
CDR3 length: 15
V gene: TRBV7-2
clone size: -
J gene: TRBJ2-1
CDR3 protein: CASSRGQGLYNEQFF
CDR3 DNA: TGTGCCAGCAGCAGAGGACAGGGACTATACAATGAGCAGTTCTTC

D gene: TRBD2
CDR3 length: 16
V gene: TRBV7-6
clone size: -
J gene: TRBJ2-3
CDR3 protein: CASSGGLAGGQDTQYF
CDR3 DNA: TGTGCCAGCAGCGGCGGGTTAGCGGGAGGGCAAGATACGCAGTATTTT

D gene: TRBD2
CDR3 length: 14
V gene: TRBV5-1
clone size: -
J gene: TRBJ2-2
CDR3 protein: CASRASGSFGELFF
CDR3 DNA: TGCGCCAGCAGGGCTAGCGGGAGTTTCGGGGAGCTGTTTTTT

D gene: -
CDR3 length: 11
V gene: TRBV2
clone size: -
J gene: TRBJ2-7
CDR3 protein: CASSAGNEQYF
CDR3 DNA: TGTGCCAGCAGTGCCGGGAACGAGCAGTACTTC

D gene: -
CDR3 length: 15
V gene: TRBV7-8
clone size: -
J gene: TRBJ1-5
CDR3 protein: CASSLEGRVGQPQHF
CDR3 DNA: TGTGCCAGCAGCTTAGAAGGGAGGGTAGGTCAGCCCCAGCATTTT

D gene: TRBD1
CDR3 length: 14
V gene: TRBV5-4
clone size: -
J gene: TRBJ1-6
CDR3 protein: CASSLRDSTSPLHF
CDR3 DNA: TGTGCCAGCAGCCTTCGGGACAGCACCTCACCCCTCCACTTT

D gene: TRBD1
CDR3 length: 19
V gene: TRBV19
clone size: -
J gene: TRBJ1-2
CDR3 protein: CASSWGFAGQGRPIDGYTF
CDR3 DNA: TGTGCCAGTAGTTGGGGTTTCGCGGGACAGGGGAGGCCCATTGATGGCTACACCTTC

D gene: TRBD1
CDR3 length: 15
V gene: TRBV28
clone size: -
J gene: TRBJ2-7
CDR3 protein: CASSAGQGRGREQYF
CDR3 DNA: TGTGCCAGCAGCGCGGGACAGGGGCGGGGTAGGGAGCAGTACTTC

D gene: TRBD1
CDR3 length: 13
V gene: TRBV7-2
clone size: -
J gene: TRBJ2-7
CDR3 protein: CASSSDRYYEQYF
CDR3 DNA: TGTGCCAGCAGCTCGGACAGGTACTACGAGCAGTACTTC

D gene: TRBD1
CDR3 length: 14
V gene: TRBV6-5
clone size: -
J gene: TRBJ1-2
CDR3 protein: CASSPGQGARGYTF
CDR3 DNA: TGTGCCAGCAGTCCGGGACAGGGGGCGCGGGGCTACACCTTC

D gene: -
CDR3 length: 13
V gene: TRBV15
clone size: few
J gene: TRBJ2-7
CDR3 protein: CATSLEAYYEQYF
CDR3 DNA: TGTGCCACCAGCCTGGAGGCTTATTACGAGCAGTACTTC

D gene: TRBD1
CDR3 length: 15
V gene: TRBV27
clone size: few
J gene: TRBJ1-4
CDR3 protein: CASSLRTGSNEKLFF
CDR3 DNA: TGTGCCAGCAGTCTTAGGACAGGGAGTAATGAAAAACTGTTTTTT

D gene: TRBD1
CDR3 length: 16
V gene: TRBV4-1
clone size: -
J gene: TRBJ1-2
CDR3 protein: CASSQHVDRGRDGYTF
CDR3 DNA: TGCGCCAGCAGCCAGCATGTGGACAGGGGGCGCGATGGCTACACCTTC

D gene: -
CDR3 length: 14
V gene: TRBV2
clone size: -
J gene: TRBJ2-2
CDR3 protein: CASSRGQNTGELFF
CDR3 DNA: TGTGCCAGCAGCCGTGGGCAGAACACCGGGGAGCTGTTTTTT

D gene: TRBD1
CDR3 length: 12
V gene: TRBV19
clone size: -
J gene: TRBJ1-1
CDR3 protein: CASSYRGLGAFF
CDR3 DNA: TGTGCCAGTAGTTACAGGGGATTGGGAGCTTTCTTT

D gene: TRBD1
CDR3 length: 15
V gene: TRBV29-1
clone size: -
J gene: TRBJ1-4
CDR3 protein: CSVKGQGATNEKLFF
CDR3 DNA: TGCAGCGTTAAGGGACAGGGGGCAACTAATGAAAAACTGTTTTTT

D gene: -
CDR3 length: 15
V gene: TRBV5-1
clone size: -
J gene: TRBJ1-5
CDR3 protein: CASSLRQPSNQPQHF
CDR3 DNA: TGCGCCAGCAGCTTGCGACAGCCTTCCAATCAGCCCCAGCATTTT

D gene: TRBD1
CDR3 length: 13
V gene: TRBV6-5
clone size: -
J gene: TRBJ1-4
CDR3 protein: CASRGQFNEKLFF
CDR3 DNA: TGTGCCAGCAGGGGACAGTTTAATGAAAAACTGTTTTTT

D gene: -
CDR3 length: 13
V gene: TRBV19
clone size: -
J gene: TRBJ1-1
CDR3 protein: CASRREPWPEAFF
CDR3 DNA: TGTGCCAGTAGGAGGGAGCCCTGGCCTGAAGCTTTCTTT

D gene: TRBD1
CDR3 length: 16
V gene: TRBV2
clone size: -
J gene: TRBJ2-2
CDR3 protein: CASSYRTGKGTGELFF
CDR3 DNA: TGTGCCAGCAGCTACAGGACAGGGAAGGGCACCGGGGAGCTGTTTTTT

D gene: -
CDR3 length: 16
V gene: TRBV11-3
clone size: -
J gene: TRBJ2-1
CDR3 protein: CASSSSTRSSYNEQFF
CDR3 DNA: TGTGCCAGCAGCTCCTCGACTAGGAGCTCCTACAATGAGCAGTTCTTC

D gene: -
CDR3 length: 11
V gene: TRBV30
clone size: -
J gene: TRBJ1-2
CDR3 protein: CAWTSRDTYTF
CDR3 DNA: TGTGCCTGGACCTCGAGGGACACCTACACCTTC

D gene: -
CDR3 length: 15
V gene: TRBV7-8
clone size: -
J gene: TRBJ2-6
CDR3 protein: CASSLEEAGANVLTF
CDR3 DNA: TGTGCCAGCAGCTTAGAGGAGGCTGGGGCCAACGTCCTGACTTTC

D gene: -
CDR3 length: 13
V gene: TRBV27
clone size: -
J gene: TRBJ1-1
CDR3 protein: CASRFDRRGEAFF
CDR3 DNA: TGTGCCAGCAGATTCGACAGGAGAGGTGAAGCTTTCTTT